A single T cell receptor beta chain is shown here with its context. This CDR3 contains 14 residues. The germline V gene encodes CDR1 SGHAT and CDR2 FQNNGV. The V gene lost 4 bases and the J gene lost 7 bases, with 13 bases spanning the gap. The source of the sample is a study of OX40 agonist ivuxolimab in advanced cancers. Study in general: Among those enrolled, mean age was around 60 years (range about 23 to 80) and 82.7% were male.

Profiled with immunoSEQ multiplex PCR; TCRdb holds only in-frame clones, not every one. The table has over 55,000 clones, 80% to 90% seen once. The TCR comes from an adult with an advanced solid tumor such as melanoma, head and neck, liver or kidney cancer. The V call is TRBV11-2, the J call TRBJ2-2; possibly TRBD1 or TRBD2 for D (5 bases each). The sample consisted of CD4+ or CD8+ T cells sorted from blood, taken in a trial of the OX40 agonist ivuxolimab. Here the CDR3 reads CASSWGFVGGELFF. The DNA of the CDR3 is TGTGCCAGCAGCTGGGGGTTCGTTGGCGGGGAGCTGTTTTTT.